A single sample is the source of the 30 T cell receptor beta chains below, sequenced in a study of spatial heterogeneity in lung cancer. Time point meaning: sample taken at primary tumor resection. Tumor, nontumor lung or frozen PBMC supplied whole RNA, sequenced without sorting. TCRdb passed the 5' RACE reads through MiXCR, listing each CDR3 protein once. The table has tens of thousands of distinct CDR3 sequences, roughly 4.6% seen once. The sequences come from PBMCs, collected at surgery. These receptor sequences come from a male donor with early-stage non-small cell lung cancer.

This clonotype was detected many times. The gene calls are TRBV18 and TRBJ2-7, with 10 nucleotides matching TRBD1. J lost 4 bases, V lost 6 bases, and 9 bases had no gene match. In germline, CDR1 is KGHSH, CDR2 LQKENI. The CDR3 extends over 15 amino acids. Written as DNA, the CDR3 is TGTGCCAGCTCCCCCGACAGGGGGCGGTTTTACGAGCAGTACTTC. Translating it yields CASSPDRGRFYEQYF.

The rearrangement joins TRBV12-3 or TRBV12-4 to TRBJ2-7; D is perhaps TRBD1 (6 bases). The CDR3 is 15 amino acids. The V gene lost 0 bases and the J gene lost 3 bases, with 12 bases spanning the gap. Here the CDR3 DNA reads TGTGCCAGCAGTTTAGCGCTTGGGACATACTACGAGCAGTACTTC. Protein sequence: CASSLALGTYYEQYF.

This chain uses TRBV25-1 with TRBJ2-1, with TRBD2 as a possible D gene (5 bases). Germline V gene sequence: CDR1 MGHDK, CDR2 SYGVNS. The CDR3 has 13 amino acids. Between the trimmed V and J ends, which lost 6 bases and 2 bases, there was a span of 8 bases. CDR3 nucleotide sequence: TGTGCCAGCAGCGAGGGAACCTACAATGAGCAGTTCTTC. It translates to CASSEGTYNEQFF.

This clonotype was picked up many times. The gene calls are TRBV28 and TRBJ1-5; maybe TRBD1 (5 bases). CDR1 is MDHEN and CDR2 is SYDVKM in the germline V gene. The CDR3 extends over 14 amino acids. Deletions cut 6 bases from V and 4 bases from J, with 13 bases between. The CDR3 nucleotides are TGTGCCAGCAGGGATCCGGGACTTAATCAGCCCCAGCATTTT. Amino acid sequence: CASRDPGLNQPQHF.

This clonotype was seen many times. The chain has TRBV12-3 or TRBV12-4 and TRBJ2-3; 9 bases map to TRBD1. V was pared by 5 bases and J by 11 bases, with 5 bases of the junction left unmatched. CDR3 length: 12 residues. CDR3 in amino acids: CASSRDREKQYF. DNA of the CDR3: TGTGCCAGCAGTCGGGACAGGGAAAAGCAGTATTTT.

In its sample, this clonotype was seen many times. The V call is TRBV6-1, the J call TRBJ2-2; possible D gene TRBD1, 6 bases. Germline CDR1 MNHNS, CDR2 SASEGT. V was cut by 4 bases and J by 6 bases, with 9 bases left in between. CDR3 length equals 13 residues. CDR3 coding DNA: TGTGCCAGCAGTGCGACAGGCGCCGGGGAGCTGTTTTTT. Its translation is CASSATGAGELFF.

This clonotype was detected many times. This chain connects TRBV11-2 to TRBJ2-5, with D possibly matching TRBD2 (6 bases). V was pared by 5 bases and J by 0 bases, with 16 bases between. The germline V gene encodes CDR1 SGHAT and CDR2 FQNNGV. This CDR3 region has 16 residues. CDR3 loop: CASSVHGGTYQETQYF. In DNA form, the CDR3 reads TGTGCCAGCAGCGTACATGGCGGGACGTACCAAGAGACCCAGTACTTC.

A few counts support this clonotype. The V gene is TRBV10-2, the J gene TRBJ2-2, with D unclear. Germline CDR1 WSHSY, CDR2 SAAADI. Trimming shortened V by 6 bases and J by 6 bases, and 11 bases separated the two germline ends. The CDR3 contains 13 residues. This CDR3 reads CASRAAGPGELFF. CDR3 in DNA: TGCGCCAGCAGAGCAGCCGGGCCCGGGGAGCTGTTTTTT.

The gene calls are TRBV20-1 and TRBJ2-1; TRBD2 might be the D (5 bases). The CDR3 extends over 13 amino acids. Germline V lookup: CDR1 DFQATT, CDR2 SNEGSKA (reference sequence). V was shortened by 6 bases and J by 5 bases, with 14 bases between the two germline ends. The chain's CDR3 is CSAWTVVDNEQFF. DNA for the CDR3: TGCAGTGCATGGACTGTGGTTGACAATGAGCAGTTCTTC.

In this sample, this clonotype turned up many times. V is TRBV20-1 and J is TRBJ1-2; 7 bases fit TRBD1. Trimming at V came to 2 bases and at J to 8 bases, leaving 11 bases not matched to a gene. The length of the CDR3 is 14 residues. The germline V gene encodes CDR1 DFQATT and CDR2 SNEGSKA (reference sequence). The DNA of the CDR3 is TGCAGTGCTAGAAGCTTCAGGGGGGCGCGCGGCTACACCTTC. It specifies CSARSFRGARGYTF.

The chain couples TRBV28 to TRBJ1-1, with D possibly matching TRBD1 (5 bases). Trimming left V 6 bases short and J 10 bases short, with 18 bases between. The CDR3 runs 13 residues. Germline CDR1 reads MDHEN; CDR2 reads SYDVKM. CDR3 sequence (DNA): TGTGCCAGCAGCCCAGGTCGGACTGGGGGAGCTTTCTTT. Translating it yields CASSPGRTGGAFF.

This clonotype was recorded many times. V usage is TRBV30 and J usage is TRBJ1-4, with D possibly matching TRBD1 (6 bases). V was shortened by 0 bases and J by 5 bases, with 10 bases between the two germline ends. Germline V gives CDR1 GTSNPN, CDR2 SVGIG (reference sequence). This CDR3 has 14 residues. The CDR3 loop reads CAWSVGGPNEKLFF. The CDR3 nucleotides are TGTGCCTGGAGTGTTGGGGGGCCGAATGAAAAACTGTTTTTT.

This clonotype occurred many times. The chain carries TRBV27 and TRBJ2-7, with D unclear. Germline lookup yields CDR1 MNHEY and CDR2 SMNVEV (reference sequence). V was clipped by 3 bases and J by 3 bases, with 9 bases between them. The CDR3 runs to 13 residues. For the CDR3, the DNA is TGTGCCAGCAGTTTTCAAAGTGACTACGAGCAGTACTTC. Its protein product is CASSFQSDYEQYF.

This clonotype was counted many times. The CDR3 sequence is CASSLLPGALNTEAFF. CDR3 nucleotides: TGTGCCAGCAGCCTCTTACCGGGGGCGCTGAACACTGAAGCTTTCTTT. V and J are TRBV7-3 and TRBJ1-1, with D maybe TRBD1 (6 bases). The ends were cut back, 5 bases at V and 0 bases at J, with 16 bases in the middle. Germline V gives CDR1 SGHTA, CDR2 FQGTGA. The CDR3 length is 16 residues.

There are a few counts of this clonotype. The chain joins TRBV7-9 to TRBJ2-7; D remains ambiguous. Trimming removed 5 bases from V and 7 bases from J, with 15 bases in between. The CDR3 contains 13 residues. CDR1 and CDR2 (germline): SEHNR, FQNEAQ (reference sequence). The CDR3 reads CASSPISFGEQYF. The CDR3 region has the DNA TGTGCCAGCAGCCCGATCAGCTTCGGAGAGCAGTACTTC.

This clonotype was observed at least ten times. The chain uses TRBV27 and TRBJ2-3; weak D call: TRBD2 (6 bases). This CDR3 region has 13 residues. Germline CDR1 MNHEY, CDR2 SMNVEV (reference sequence). Between the trimmed V and J ends, which lost 10 bases and 3 bases, there was a span of 14 bases. The chain's CDR3 is CATGRGWTDTQYF. The CDR3 region has the DNA TGTGCCACCGGGCGGGGATGGACAGATACGCAGTATTTT.

This clonotype was observed many times. V is TRBV30 and J is TRBJ2-7; possible D gene TRBD1, 5 bases. Between the trimmed V and J ends, which lost 1 base and 4 bases, there was a span of 5 bases. Germline CDR1 and CDR2: GTSNPN and SVGIG (reference sequence). The length of the CDR3 is 11 residues. The CDR3 here is CAWSEGYEQYF. Written as DNA, the CDR3 is TGTGCCTGGAGTGAGGGGTACGAGCAGTACTTC.

This clonotype was picked up many times. The chain combines TRBV12-3 or TRBV12-4 with TRBJ1-1; D not certain. Deletions cut 1 base from V and 8 bases from J, with 11 bases between. This CDR3 has 13 amino acids. CDR3 amino acids: CASSLVPRREAFF. CDR3 coding DNA: TGTGCCAGCAGTTTAGTTCCCAGGCGAGAAGCTTTCTTT.

This clonotype was observed many times. The chain uses TRBV7-9 and TRBJ2-2; D gene uncertain. Germline V gene lookup returns CDR1 SEHNR and CDR2 FQNEAQ (reference sequence). The CDR3 is 13 amino acids. The V end was cut by 3 bases, the J end by 6 bases, with 8 bases between. The CDR3 region has the DNA TGTGCCAGCAGCTTTAATCGGGCCGGGGAGCTGTTTTTT. Encoded protein: CASSFNRAGELFF.

The sample holds many counts of this clonotype. The rearrangement uses TRBV4-3 and TRBJ2-3, with 8 bases fitting TRBD1. This CDR3 has 16 residues. The junction had 6 bases not matched to a gene; V was cut back by 1 base and J by 3 bases. Germline V gives CDR1 LGHNA, CDR2 YSLEER. CDR3: CASSQGSGGGTDTQYF. The CDR3 nucleotides are TGCGCCAGCAGCCAAGGCTCAGGGGGCGGGACAGATACGCAGTATTTT.

The rearrangement joins TRBV10-2 to TRBJ2-5; 9 bases match TRBD2. The germline gives CDR1 WSHSY, CDR2 SAAADI. V trimming: 3 bases; J trimming: 5 bases; junction bases outside the gene matches: 4. The length of the CDR3 is 14 residues. CDR3 residues: CASSDLGLAETQYF. CDR3 in DNA: TGCGCCAGCAGTGACTTAGGACTAGCGGAGACCCAGTACTTC.

This clonotype was counted at least ten times. The rearrangement joins TRBV19 to TRBJ2-4, with 15 bases lining up with TRBD2. V trimming: 6 bases; J trimming: 5 bases; junction bases outside the gene matches: 5. Germline values: CDR1 LNHDA, CDR2 SQIVND (reference sequence). This CDR3 has 16 amino acids. The CDR3 DNA follows: TGTGCCAGTAGCGGACTAGCGGGAGGGCCCGAAAACATTCAGTACTTC. Translation: CASSGLAGGPENIQYF.

This clonotype was seen many times. The rearrangement joins TRBV5-8 to TRBJ2-6, with TRBD1 matching 8 bases. Germline V gene sequence: CDR1 SGHTS, CDR2 YDEGEE. There are 17 residues in the CDR3. Trimming at V came to 4 bases and at J to 0 bases, leaving 6 bases not matched to a gene. CDR3 coding DNA: TGTGCCAGCAGCAGGACAGGGTACGTCTCTGGGGCCAACGTCCTGACTTTC. Protein product: CASSRTGYVSGANVLTF.

V is TRBV27 and J is TRBJ1-6; no definite D call. Germline CDR1 MNHEY, CDR2 SMNVEV (reference sequence). Trimming cost V 2 bases and J 6 bases, with 2 bases left between them. The CDR3 length is 12 residues. CDR3 loop: CASSLLNSPLHF. As DNA, the CDR3 is TGTGCCAGCAGTTTACTTAATTCACCCCTCCACTTT.

The table lists this clonotype with many counts. This chain links TRBV10-3 with TRBJ2-7; TRBD1 agrees at 7 bases. Germline CDR1 and CDR2: ENHRY and SYGVKD. The CDR3 length is 14 residues. J lost 6 bases, V lost 5 bases, and 10 bases had no gene match. CDR3 amino acids: CAISLQGSTGEQYF. The CDR3 nucleotides are TGTGCCATCAGTTTACAGGGGAGTACTGGCGAGCAGTACTTC.

This clonotype was seen at least ten times. This chain connects TRBV4-1 to TRBJ2-5; 9 bases fit TRBD1. The CDR3 is 19 amino acids. From germline, CDR1 is MGHRA and CDR2 YSYEKL. Trimming cost V 0 bases and J 4 bases; bases outside gene matches: 15. Written as DNA, the CDR3 is TGCGCCAGCAGCCAAGATGGGCCCCTTGTGGGGACAGGGATAGAGACCCAGTACTTC. Protein product: CASSQDGPLVGTGIETQYF.

This clonotype was detected many times. The chain recombines TRBV11-2 with TRBJ2-1; D remains ambiguous. The germline CDR1 and CDR2 sequences are SGHAT and FQNNGV. This CDR3 comprises 12 residues. With 0 bases removed from V and 7 bases from J, the gap between germline ends came to 4 bases. The CDR3 region has the DNA TGTGCCAGCAGCTTAGATAGGAATGAGCAGTTCTTC. Translating gives CASSLDRNEQFF.

This clonotype appeared many times. The genes are TRBV5-5 and TRBJ2-5; TRBD1 is a possible D gene (6 bases). Germline V lookup: CDR1 SGHKS, CDR2 YYEKEE (reference sequence). The ends were cut back, 0 bases at V and 2 bases at J, with 14 bases in the middle. The CDR3 has 16 amino acids. In nucleotides, the CDR3 is TGTGCCAGCAGCTTGGTGGTTGGGACATCACAAGAGACCCAGTACTTC. The encoded protein is CASSLVVGTSQETQYF. Full variable domain (missing parts from reference TRBV5-5 and TRBJ2-5): DAGVTQSPTHLIKTRGQQVTLRCSPISGHKSVSWYQQVLGQGPQFIFQYYEKEERGRGNFPDRFSARQFPNYSSELNVNALLLGDSALYLCASSLVVGTSQETQYFGPGTRLLVL.

This clonotype was recorded many times. Mismatch with germline at one junction end may stem from a read error. The chain links TRBV14 to TRBJ2-7; 7 bases agree with TRBD1. CDR1 and CDR2 (germline): SGHDN, FVKESK. The length of the CDR3 is 13 residues. In nucleotides, the CDR3 is TGTGCCAGCAGCCTTACGACCACGGGACAGAAAAGTTTC. Residues: CASSLTTTGQKSF.

This clonotype was counted at least ten times. The chain recombines TRBV6-1 with TRBJ1-1; a possible D gene is TRBD1 (5 bases). The ends were cut back, 0 bases at V and 3 bases at J, with 17 bases in the middle. Germline loops: CDR1 MNHNS, CDR2 SASEGT. The CDR3 extends over 17 amino acids. The CDR3 nucleotides are TGTGCCAGCAGTGAAGCTTTCGGAGGGGTTGGGGACACTGAAGCTTTCTTT. Amino acid sequence: CASSEAFGGVGDTEAFF.